Given below is one T cell receptor beta chain in context. These data originate in a study of spatial heterogeneity in lung cancer. Whole-study context: After resection, follow-up PBMC samples were sequenced when available, at a median of approximately 25 months later.

Stated time point: blood at routine non-recurrence follow-up after resection. TCRdb recomputed calls from the 5' RACE reads with MiXCR, one row per CDR3 protein. The sample has 40,000 to 50,000 distinct CDR3 sequences; roughly 10% are singletons. Sample: PBMCs, taken at follow-up. The receptor was derived from a female donor with early-stage non-small cell lung cancer.

Written as DNA, the CDR3 is TGCAGTGCTAGCGGACTAGCGGGGGGGCCGGTCACAGATACGCAGTATTTT. It yields the protein CSASGLAGGPVTDTQYF. The genes are TRBV20-1 and TRBJ2-3, with 15 bases lining up with TRBD2. The CDR3 is 17 amino acids. V lost 3 bases and J lost 2; bases outside the gene matches: 6. Germline loops: CDR1 DFQATT, CDR2 SNEGSKA (reference sequence).